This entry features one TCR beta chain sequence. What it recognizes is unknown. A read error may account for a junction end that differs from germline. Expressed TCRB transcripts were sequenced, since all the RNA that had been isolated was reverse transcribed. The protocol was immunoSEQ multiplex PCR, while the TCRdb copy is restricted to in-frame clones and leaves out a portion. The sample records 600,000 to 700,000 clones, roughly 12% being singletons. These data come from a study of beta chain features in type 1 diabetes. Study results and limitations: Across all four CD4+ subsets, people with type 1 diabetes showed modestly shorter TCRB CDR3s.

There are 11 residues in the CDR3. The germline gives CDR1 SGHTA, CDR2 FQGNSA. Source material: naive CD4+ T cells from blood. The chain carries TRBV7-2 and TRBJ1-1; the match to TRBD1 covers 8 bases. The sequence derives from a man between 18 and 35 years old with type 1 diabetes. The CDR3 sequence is CASSLVSGTGF. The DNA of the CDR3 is TGTGCCAGCAGCTTAGTCTCCGGGACAGGATTT.